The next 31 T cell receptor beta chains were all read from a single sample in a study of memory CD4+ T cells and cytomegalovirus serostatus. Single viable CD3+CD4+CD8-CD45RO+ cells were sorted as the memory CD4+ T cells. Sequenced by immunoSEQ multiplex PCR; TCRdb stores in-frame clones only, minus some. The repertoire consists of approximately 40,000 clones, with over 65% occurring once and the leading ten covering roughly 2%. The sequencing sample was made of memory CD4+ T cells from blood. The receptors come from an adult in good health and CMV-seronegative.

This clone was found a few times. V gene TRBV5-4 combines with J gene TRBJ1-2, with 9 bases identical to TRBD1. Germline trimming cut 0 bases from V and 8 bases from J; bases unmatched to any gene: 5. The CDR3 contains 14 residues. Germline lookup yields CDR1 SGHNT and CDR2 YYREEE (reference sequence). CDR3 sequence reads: CASSLVGQGYGYTF. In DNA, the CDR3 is TGTGCCAGCAGCTTGGTGGGACAGGGTTACGGCTACACCTTC.

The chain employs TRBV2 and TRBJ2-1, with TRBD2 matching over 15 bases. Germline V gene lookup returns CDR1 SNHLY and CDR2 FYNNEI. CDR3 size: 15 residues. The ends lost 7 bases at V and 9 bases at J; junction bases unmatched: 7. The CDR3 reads CASIRTSGGAGEQFF. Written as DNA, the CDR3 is TGTGCCAGCATTAGGACTAGCGGGGGGGCGGGTGAGCAGTTCTTC.

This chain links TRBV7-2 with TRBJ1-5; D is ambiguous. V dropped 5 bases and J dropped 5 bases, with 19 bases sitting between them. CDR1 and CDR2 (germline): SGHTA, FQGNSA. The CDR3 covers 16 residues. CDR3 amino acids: CASSLGTPGSYQPQHF. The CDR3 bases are TGTGCCAGCAGCCTGGGAACTCCAGGCTCCTATCAGCCCCAGCATTTT.

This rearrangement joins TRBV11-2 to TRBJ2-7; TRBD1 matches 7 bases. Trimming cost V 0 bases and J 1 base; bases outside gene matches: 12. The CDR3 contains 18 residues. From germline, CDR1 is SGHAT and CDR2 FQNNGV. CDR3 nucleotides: TGTGCCAGCAGCTTAGATGGTGGTTTAAGGGGGCAGTCCTACGAGCAGTACTTC. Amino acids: CASSLDGGLRGQSYEQYF.

The CDR3 DNA sequence: TGTGCCAGTAGTCCTCCGGGAGGGGGATTCTACTACGAGCAGTACTTC. Its protein product is CASSPPGGGFYYEQYF. The V gene is TRBV19, the J gene TRBJ2-7; TRBD2 matches at 8 bases. V lost 5 bases, J lost 3 bases, and 12 bases stayed unmatched. Germline CDR1 LNHDA, CDR2 SQIVND (reference sequence). The CDR3 covers 16 residues. The full variable domain, its missing parts supplied by reference TRBV19 and TRBJ2-7, is DGGITQSPKYLFRKEGQNVTLSCEQNLNHDAMYWYRQDPGQGLRLIYYSQIVNDFQKGDIAEGYSVSREKKESFPLTVTSAQKNPTAFYLCASSPPGGGFYYEQYFGPGTRLTVT.

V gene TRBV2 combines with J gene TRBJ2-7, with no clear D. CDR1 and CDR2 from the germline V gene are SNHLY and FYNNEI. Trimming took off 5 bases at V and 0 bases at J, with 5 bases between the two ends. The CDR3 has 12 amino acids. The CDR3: CASSPGSYEQYF. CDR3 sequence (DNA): TGTGCCAGCAGTCCGGGCTCCTACGAGCAGTACTTC.

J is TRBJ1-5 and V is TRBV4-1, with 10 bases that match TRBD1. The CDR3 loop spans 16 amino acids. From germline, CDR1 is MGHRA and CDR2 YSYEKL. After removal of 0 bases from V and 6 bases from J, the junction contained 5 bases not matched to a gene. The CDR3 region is CASSQDGGQGPQPQHF. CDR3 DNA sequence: TGCGCCAGCAGCCAAGATGGGGGACAGGGGCCTCAGCCCCAGCATTTT.

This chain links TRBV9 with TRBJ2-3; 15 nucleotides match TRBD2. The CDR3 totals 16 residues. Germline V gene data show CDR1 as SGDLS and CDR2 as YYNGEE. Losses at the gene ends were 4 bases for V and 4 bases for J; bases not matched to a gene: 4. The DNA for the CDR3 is TGTGCCAGCAGCTCCGGACTAGCGGGGGGGTCAGATACGCAGTATTTT. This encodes CASSSGLAGGSDTQYF.

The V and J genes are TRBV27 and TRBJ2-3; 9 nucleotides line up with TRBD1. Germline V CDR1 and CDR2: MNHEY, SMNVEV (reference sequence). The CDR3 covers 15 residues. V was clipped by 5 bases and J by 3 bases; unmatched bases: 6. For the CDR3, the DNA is TGTGCCAGCAGTCCTGGGACAGGGTGGACAGATACGCAGTATTTT. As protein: CASSPGTGWTDTQYF.

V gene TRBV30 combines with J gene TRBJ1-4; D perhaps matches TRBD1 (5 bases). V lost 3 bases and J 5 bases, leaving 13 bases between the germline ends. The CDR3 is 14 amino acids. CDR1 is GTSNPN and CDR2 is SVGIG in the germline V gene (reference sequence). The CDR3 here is CAWRRPGLNEKLFF. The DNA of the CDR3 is TGTGCCTGGAGGCGCCCGGGGCTGAATGAAAAACTGTTTTTT.

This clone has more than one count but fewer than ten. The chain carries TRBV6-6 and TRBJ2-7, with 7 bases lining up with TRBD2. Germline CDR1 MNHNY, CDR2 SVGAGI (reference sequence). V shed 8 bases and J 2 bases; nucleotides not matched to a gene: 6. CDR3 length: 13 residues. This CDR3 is CASFRGLAYEQYF. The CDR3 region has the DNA TGTGCCAGCTTCCGAGGACTAGCCTACGAGCAGTACTTC.

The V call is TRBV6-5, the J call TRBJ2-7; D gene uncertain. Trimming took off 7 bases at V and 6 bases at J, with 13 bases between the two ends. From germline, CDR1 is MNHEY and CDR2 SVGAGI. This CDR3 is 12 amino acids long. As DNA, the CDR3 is TGTGCCAGCACGGACGGGTTGCGCGAGCAGTACTTC. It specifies CASTDGLREQYF.

CDR3 in DNA: TGTGCCTGGGCCAGGGGATCAAACACTGAAGCTTTCTTT. Its protein product is CAWARGSNTEAFF. The rearrangement links TRBV30 to TRBJ1-1; D perhaps matches TRBD1 (6 bases). Germline CDR1 and CDR2: GTSNPN and SVGIG (reference sequence). The CDR3 extends over 13 amino acids. Trimming removed 5 bases from V and 2 bases from J, with 12 bases in between.

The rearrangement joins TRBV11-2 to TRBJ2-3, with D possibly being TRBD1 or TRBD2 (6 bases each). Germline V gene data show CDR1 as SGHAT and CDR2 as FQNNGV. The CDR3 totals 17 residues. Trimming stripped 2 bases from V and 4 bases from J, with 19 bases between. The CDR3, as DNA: TGTGCCAGCAGCTTAACCGGGGGCCCGGGGTTAGCAGATACGCAGTATTTT. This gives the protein CASSLTGGPGLADTQYF.

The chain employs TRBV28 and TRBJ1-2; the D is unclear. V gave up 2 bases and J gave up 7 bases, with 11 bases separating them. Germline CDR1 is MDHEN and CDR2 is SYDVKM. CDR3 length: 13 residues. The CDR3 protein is CASSLQQLSGYTF. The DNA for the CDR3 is TGTGCCAGCAGTTTACAACAGCTGAGTGGCTACACCTTC.

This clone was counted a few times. CDR3 DNA sequence: TGTGCCAGTAATCCCTCAGGGGCGAATACTGAAGCTTTCTTT. Translating it yields CASNPSGANTEAFF. V usage is TRBV19 and J usage is TRBJ1-1; D is possibly TRBD1 (6 bases). V gave up 7 bases and J gave up 5 bases, with 17 bases separating them. The germline CDR1 and CDR2 sequences are LNHDA and SQIVND (reference sequence). This CDR3 region has 14 residues.

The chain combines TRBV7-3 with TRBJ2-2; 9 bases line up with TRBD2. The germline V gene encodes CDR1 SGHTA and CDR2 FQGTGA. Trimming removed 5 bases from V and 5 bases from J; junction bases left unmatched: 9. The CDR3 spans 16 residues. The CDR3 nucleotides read TGTGCCAGCAGCGGAGGCCTAGCGGGGAAAACCGGGGAGCTGTTTTTT. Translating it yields CASSGGLAGKTGELFF.

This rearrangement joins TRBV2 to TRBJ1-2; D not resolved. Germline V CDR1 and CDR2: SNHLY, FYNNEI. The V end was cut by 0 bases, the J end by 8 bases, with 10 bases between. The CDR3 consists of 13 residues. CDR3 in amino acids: CASSEATALGYTF. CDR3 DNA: TGTGCCAGCAGTGAAGCGACGGCTCTCGGCTACACCTTC.

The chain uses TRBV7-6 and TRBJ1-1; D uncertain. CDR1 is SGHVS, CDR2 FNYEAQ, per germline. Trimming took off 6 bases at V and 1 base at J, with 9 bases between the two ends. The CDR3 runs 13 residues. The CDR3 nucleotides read TGTGCCAGCAGACTAGACCCGAACACTGAAGCTTTCTTT. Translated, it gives CASRLDPNTEAFF. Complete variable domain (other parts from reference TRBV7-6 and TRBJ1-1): GAGVSQSPRYKVTKRGQDVALRCDPISGHVSLYWYRQALGQGPEFLTYFNYEAQQDKSGLPNDRFSAERPEGSISTLTIQRTEQRDSAMYRCASRLDPNTEAFFGQGTRLTVV.

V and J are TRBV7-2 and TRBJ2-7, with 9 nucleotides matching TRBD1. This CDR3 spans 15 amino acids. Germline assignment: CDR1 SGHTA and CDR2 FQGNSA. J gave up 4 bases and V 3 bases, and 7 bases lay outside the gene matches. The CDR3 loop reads CASSFSGTGRYEQYF. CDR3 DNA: TGTGCCAGCAGCTTCTCCGGGACAGGGAGGTACGAGCAGTACTTC.

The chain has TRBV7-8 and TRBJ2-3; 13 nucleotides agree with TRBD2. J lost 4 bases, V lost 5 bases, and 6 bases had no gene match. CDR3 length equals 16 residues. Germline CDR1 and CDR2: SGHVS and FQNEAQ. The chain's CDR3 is CASSTGTSGVSDTQYF. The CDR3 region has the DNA TGTGCCAGCAGCACAGGGACTAGCGGGGTGTCAGATACGCAGTATTTT.

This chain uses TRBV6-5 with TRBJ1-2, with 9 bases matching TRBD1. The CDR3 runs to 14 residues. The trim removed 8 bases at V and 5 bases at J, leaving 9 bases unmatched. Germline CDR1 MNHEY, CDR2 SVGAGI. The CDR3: CASGQGQGNYGYTF. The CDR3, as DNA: TGTGCCAGCGGTCAGGGACAGGGTAATTATGGCTACACCTTC.

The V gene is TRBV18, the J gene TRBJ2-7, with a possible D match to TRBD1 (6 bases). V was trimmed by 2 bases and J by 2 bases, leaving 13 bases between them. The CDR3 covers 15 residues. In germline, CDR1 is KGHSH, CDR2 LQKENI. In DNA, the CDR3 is TGTGCCAGCTCACCAAAAAGGGGGTCTGCCTACGAGCAGTACTTC. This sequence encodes CASSPKRGSAYEQYF.

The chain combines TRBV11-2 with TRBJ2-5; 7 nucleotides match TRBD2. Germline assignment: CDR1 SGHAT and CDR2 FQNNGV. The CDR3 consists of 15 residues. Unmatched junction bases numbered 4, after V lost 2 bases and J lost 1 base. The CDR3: CASSLSTGGQETQYF. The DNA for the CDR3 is TGTGCCAGCAGCTTATCAACGGGGGGCCAAGAGACCCAGTACTTC.

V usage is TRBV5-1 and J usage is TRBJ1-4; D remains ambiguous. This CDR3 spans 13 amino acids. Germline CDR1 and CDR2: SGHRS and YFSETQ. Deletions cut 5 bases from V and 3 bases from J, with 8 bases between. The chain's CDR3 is CASRGGPNEKLFF. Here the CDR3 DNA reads TGCGCCAGCAGAGGCGGCCCTAATGAAAAACTGTTTTTT.

The CDR3 protein is CASSLEHLNSPLHF. CDR3 nucleotides: TGCGCCAGCAGCTTGGAACACTTGAATTCACCCCTCCACTTT. The V call is TRBV5-1, the J call TRBJ1-6; D ambiguous. The CDR3 has 14 amino acids. With 0 bases removed from V and 7 bases from J, the gap between germline ends came to 8 bases. The germline V gene has CDR1 SGHRS and CDR2 YFSETQ. Combining the CDR3 with reference TRBV5-1 and TRBJ1-6 gives the whole variable domain KAGVTQTPRYLIKTRGQQVTLSCSPISGHRSVSWYQQTPGQGLQFLFEYFSETQRNKGNFPGRFSGRQFSNSRSEMNVSTLELGDSALYLCASSLEHLNSPLHFGNGTRLTVT.

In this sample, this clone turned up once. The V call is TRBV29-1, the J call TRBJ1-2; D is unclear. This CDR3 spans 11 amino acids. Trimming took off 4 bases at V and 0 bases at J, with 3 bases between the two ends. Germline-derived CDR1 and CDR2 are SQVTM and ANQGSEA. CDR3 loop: CSVVTNYGYTF. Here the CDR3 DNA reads TGCAGCGTTGTCACTAACTATGGCTACACCTTC.

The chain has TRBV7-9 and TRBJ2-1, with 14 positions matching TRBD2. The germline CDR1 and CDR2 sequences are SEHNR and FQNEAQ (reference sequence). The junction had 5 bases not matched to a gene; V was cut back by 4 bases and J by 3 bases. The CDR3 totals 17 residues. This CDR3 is CASSSRLAGGVYNEQFF. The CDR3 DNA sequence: TGTGCCAGCAGCTCGAGACTAGCGGGGGGGGTCTACAATGAGCAGTTCTTC.

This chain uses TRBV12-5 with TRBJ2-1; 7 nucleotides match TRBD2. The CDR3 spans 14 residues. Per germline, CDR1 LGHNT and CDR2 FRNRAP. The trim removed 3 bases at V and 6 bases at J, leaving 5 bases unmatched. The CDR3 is CASGLSGGGNEQFF. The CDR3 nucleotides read TGTGCTAGTGGTTTATCTGGGGGGGGCAATGAGCAGTTCTTC.

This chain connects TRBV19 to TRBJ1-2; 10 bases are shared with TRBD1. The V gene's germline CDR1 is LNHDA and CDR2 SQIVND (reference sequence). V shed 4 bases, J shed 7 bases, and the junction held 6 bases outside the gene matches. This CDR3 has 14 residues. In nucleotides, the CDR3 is TGTGCCAGTAGTACCCCGGGACAGGGGACTGGCTACACCTTC. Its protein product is CASSTPGQGTGYTF.

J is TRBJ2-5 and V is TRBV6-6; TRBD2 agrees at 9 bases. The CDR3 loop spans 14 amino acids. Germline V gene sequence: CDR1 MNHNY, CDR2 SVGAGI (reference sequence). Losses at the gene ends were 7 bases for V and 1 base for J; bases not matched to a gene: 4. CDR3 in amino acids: CASKPRGGQETQYF. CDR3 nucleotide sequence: TGTGCCAGCAAACCGCGGGGGGGCCAAGAGACCCAGTACTTC.